This note documents a single TCR beta chain sequence. No antigen is known for it. The ends lost 5 bases at V and 6 bases at J; junction bases unmatched: 10. CDR1 SQVTM and CDR2 ANQGSEA come from the germline V gene. CDR3 length: 14 residues. The data originate from a study of cytomegalovirus exposure and HLA in healthy donors. Findings and caveats of the study: HLA alleles were associated with 15,000 to 20,000 TCR beta sequences in a later analysis at 0.05 false discovery rate. In a later analysis, TCR beta V- and J-gene trimming showed a link to a missense DCLRE1C variant.

The PCR ran on 60 Vbeta and 13 Jbeta primers. Produced via immunoSEQ multiplex PCR; TCRdb's table is partial and in-frame only. The sample lists 100,000 or so clones, around 80% occurring once. Sequenced material: PBMCs. The sequence came from a male donor in good health and CMV-seronegative. This rearrangement joins TRBV29-1 to TRBJ1-1; 9 bases are a match to TRBD1. The CDR3 DNA is TGCAGCGTTTCTCAGGGACAGGGTAGCTCTGAAGCTTTCTTT. This encodes CSVSQGQGSSEAFF.